This TCR beta chain was sequenced for a study of beta chain features in type 1 diabetes. This clone was picked up a small number of times. Its antigen is undetermined. Study-level points and caveats: Type 1 diabetes patients had TCRB CDR3s that were shorter (moderately but significantly so) in all four CD4+ subsets. Type 1 diabetes patients showed fewer insertions and more deletions at VDJ junctions.

Germline V gives CDR1 MNHEY, CDR2 SVGAGI. The CDR3 is 14 residues long. The J segment lost 2 bases and the V segment lost 8 bases, leaving 7 bases of the junction unmatched. What was sequenced were expressed TCRB transcripts, since all of the isolated RNA had been reverse transcribed. The assay was immunoSEQ multiplex PCR, and TCRdb's table has in-frame clones only and misses some. This sample has a few hundred thousand clones, with approximately 11% found just once. Specimen: naive CD4+ T cells from blood. This sequence joins TRBV6-5 and TRBJ2-7; 9 positions match TRBD2. The receptor was derived from a woman in her thirties in good health. CDR3: CASHRTSAAYEQYF. CDR3 DNA sequence: TGTGCCAGCCACCGGACTAGCGCCGCCTACGAGCAGTACTTC.